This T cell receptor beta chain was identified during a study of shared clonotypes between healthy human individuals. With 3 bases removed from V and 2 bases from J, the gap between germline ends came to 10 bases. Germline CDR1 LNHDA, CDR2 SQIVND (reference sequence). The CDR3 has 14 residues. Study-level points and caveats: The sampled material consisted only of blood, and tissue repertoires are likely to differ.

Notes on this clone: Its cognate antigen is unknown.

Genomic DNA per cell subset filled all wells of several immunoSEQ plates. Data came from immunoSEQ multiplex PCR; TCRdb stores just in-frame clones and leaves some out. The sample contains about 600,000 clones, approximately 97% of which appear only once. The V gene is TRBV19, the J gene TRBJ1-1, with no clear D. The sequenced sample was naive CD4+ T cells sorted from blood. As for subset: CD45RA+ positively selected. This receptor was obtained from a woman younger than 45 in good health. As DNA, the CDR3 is TGTGCCAGTAGTATCATGGCCGGCAACACTGAAGCTTTCTTT. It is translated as CASSIMAGNTEAFF.